This TCR beta chain is from a study of cytomegalovirus exposure and HLA in healthy donors. Findings and limits, study-wide: According to reports, the classifier identified cytomegalovirus status with high specificity and sensitivity. Most TCR sequences were seen very rarely across donors, but some public TCRs occurred in many.

Germline lookup yields CDR1 SGHTA and CDR2 FQGNSA. The CDR3 consists of 15 residues. V was clipped by 5 bases and J by 2 bases, with 16 bases between them. As concerns this clone: Its cognate antigen is unknown.

The table came from immunoSEQ multiplex PCR; TCRdb's copy has only in-frame clones and leaves some out. This table holds around 300,000 clones, 88% found once. Sample: PBMCs. The receptor was derived from a woman younger than 30 in good health and CMV-seronegative. The rearrangement links TRBV7-2 to TRBJ2-7; weak D call: TRBD2 (6 bases). This chain's CDR3 is CASSPSPGGTYEQYF. CDR3 in DNA: TGTGCCAGCAGCCCGAGCCCCGGGGGAACCTACGAGCAGTACTTC.